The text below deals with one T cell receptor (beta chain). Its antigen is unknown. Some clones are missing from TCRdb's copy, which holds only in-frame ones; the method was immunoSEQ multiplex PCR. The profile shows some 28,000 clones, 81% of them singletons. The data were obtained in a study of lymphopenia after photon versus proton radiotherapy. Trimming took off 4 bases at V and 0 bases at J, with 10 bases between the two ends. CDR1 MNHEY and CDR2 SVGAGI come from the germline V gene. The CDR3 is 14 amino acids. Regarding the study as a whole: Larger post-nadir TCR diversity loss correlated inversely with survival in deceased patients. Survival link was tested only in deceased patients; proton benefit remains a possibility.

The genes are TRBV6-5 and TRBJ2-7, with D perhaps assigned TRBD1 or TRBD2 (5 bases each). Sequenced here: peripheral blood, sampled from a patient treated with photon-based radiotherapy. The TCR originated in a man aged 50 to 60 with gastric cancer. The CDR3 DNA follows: TGTGCCAGCAGTTCGGACGGGGCCTCCTACGAGCAGTACTTC. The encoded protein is CASSSDGASYEQYF.